Shown below are 5 T cell receptor beta chains from a single sample sequenced in a study of CD8 T cells in Susac syndrome. An amount of RNA that ranged from roughly 0.45 to 1 ug was reverse transcribed with random hexamers. TCRdb recomputed calls from the immunoSEQ multiplex PCR reads with MiXCR, one row per CDR3 protein. Among 130,000 or so distinct CDR3 sequences listed, about 95% were seen once. Sequenced material: CD4+ T cells from PBMCs. Every receptor here comes from a human donor with multiple sclerosis.

V usage is TRBV29-1 and J usage is TRBJ1-2; D not certain. The CDR3 runs to 13 residues. CDR1 and CDR2 (germline): SQVTM, ANQGSEA. Between the trimmed V and J ends, which lost 4 bases and 2 bases, there was a span of 11 bases. Here the CDR3 DNA reads TGCAGCGTTGCGCCTCGGCACAACTATGGCTACACCTTC. It encodes CSVAPRHNYGYTF.

The rearrangement links TRBV3-1 to TRBJ2-2; 7 bases match TRBD1. With V trimmed by 5 bases and J by 1 base, 7 bases remained unmatched. The CDR3 loop spans 16 amino acids. The germline gives CDR1 LGHDT, CDR2 YNNKEL (reference sequence). CDR3 sequence: CASSWVGQWNTGELFF. CDR3 DNA sequence: TGTGCCAGCAGCTGGGTGGGACAGTGGAACACCGGGGAGCTGTTTTTT.

This rearrangement joins TRBV25-1 to TRBJ1-2; D call uncertain. CDR1 and CDR2 from the germline V gene are MGHDK and SYGVNS. V was clipped by 4 bases and J by 2 bases, with 17 bases between them. The CDR3 spans 16 residues. The CDR3 DNA is TGTGCCAGCAGTGCCTCGTACCTGAGGTGGAACTATGGCTACACCTTC. This translates into CASSASYLRWNYGYTF.

The gene calls are TRBV20-1 and TRBJ2-5; no definite D call. CDR3 length equals 15 residues. Trimming shortened V by 1 base and J by 1 base, and 13 bases separated the two germline ends. Looked up from germline, CDR1 is DFQATT and CDR2 is SNEGSKA (reference sequence). Here the CDR3 reads CSARAQGPIQETQYF. The CDR3 bases are TGCAGTGCTAGAGCCCAAGGACCTATCCAAGAGACCCAGTACTTC.

V is TRBV7-3 and J is TRBJ2-2, with 8 bases that match TRBD1. This CDR3 contains 16 residues. From germline, CDR1 is SGHTA and CDR2 FQGTGA. The ends lost 3 bases at V and 0 bases at J; junction bases unmatched: 3. CDR3 amino acids: CASSFGQGANTGELFF. CDR3 sequence (DNA): TGTGCCAGCAGCTTCGGACAGGGCGCGAACACCGGGGAGCTGTTTTTT.